These 19 T cell receptor beta chains originate from one sample sequenced in a study of OX40 agonist ivuxolimab in advanced cancers. Clones were sequenced by immunoSEQ multiplex PCR, and TCRdb holds only the in-frame ones, with some missing. The sample lists fewer than 20,000 clones, nearly 75% occurring once. The sample in question was CD4+ or CD8+ T cells sorted from blood, obtained in a trial of the OX40 agonist ivuxolimab. Source of these receptors: an adult with an advanced solid tumor such as melanoma, head and neck, liver or kidney cancer.

This clone has only a few counts. The chain links TRBV11-1 to TRBJ2-5, with 7 bases that match TRBD2. The CDR3 has 15 residues. Germline V gives CDR1 SGHAT, CDR2 FQDESV (reference sequence). J gave up 6 bases and V 5 bases, and 12 bases lay outside the gene matches. CDR3 DNA: TGTGCCAGCAGCCGAGCTTCGGGCGGGAGAAAGACCCAGTACTTC. This encodes CASSRASGGRKTQYF.

This chain uses TRBV29-1 with TRBJ2-7; the D gene is possibly TRBD1 (5 bases). The CDR3 has 15 residues. Germline V gene sequence: CDR1 SQVTM, CDR2 ANQGSEA. Trimming cost V 4 bases and J 4 bases, with 20 bases left between them. The CDR3 loop reads CSVGGQGAGFYEQYF. DNA for the CDR3: TGCAGCGTTGGGGGTCAAGGGGCAGGGTTTTACGAGCAGTACTTC.

This rearrangement joins TRBV28 to TRBJ2-7, with D tentatively TRBD1 or TRBD2 (5 bases each). The CDR3 is 14 residues long. The V end was cut by 3 bases, the J end by 7 bases, with 16 bases between. Germline CDR1 reads MDHEN; CDR2 reads SYDVKM. This chain's CDR3 is CASSFNRDPGEQYF. CDR3 nucleotides: TGTGCCAGCAGTTTCAACCGGGACCCGGGGGAGCAGTACTTC.

The chain joins TRBV5-1 to TRBJ2-5; 13 nucleotides agree with TRBD2. CDR1 is SGHRS, CDR2 YFSETQ, per germline. The CDR3 has 16 residues. After removal of 4 bases from V and 1 base from J, the junction contained 4 bases not matched to a gene. The CDR3 DNA reads TGCGCCAGCAGCACGGGACTAGCGGGACGCCAAGAGACCCAGTACTTC. Encoded protein: CASSTGLAGRQETQYF.

The chain recombines TRBV18 with TRBJ2-7; D might be TRBD2 (6 bases). Germline V gene sequence: CDR1 KGHSH, CDR2 LQKENI. The CDR3 contains 15 residues. Between the trimmed V and J ends, which lost 2 bases and 2 bases, there was a span of 13 bases. DNA of the CDR3: TGTGCCAGCTCACCATTTGACGGGGGAGCCTACGAGCAGTACTTC. Its protein product is CASSPFDGGAYEQYF.

The chain links TRBV12-5 to TRBJ2-7, with unresolved D. This CDR3 has 17 residues. With 1 base removed from V and 3 bases from J, the gap between germline ends came to 19 bases. Germline CDR1 reads LGHNT; CDR2 reads FRNRAP. CDR3 region: CASGLAATSAQSYEQYF. The DNA for the CDR3 is TGTGCTAGTGGTTTGGCCGCCACCAGCGCTCAAAGCTACGAGCAGTACTTC.

The chain links TRBV9 to TRBJ2-7; D is perhaps TRBD1 or TRBD2 (5 bases each). Germline V gene data show CDR1 as SGDLS and CDR2 as YYNGEE. This CDR3 has 14 residues. Trimming cost V 3 bases and J 3 bases, with 13 bases left between them. The CDR3 region is CASSASGRYYEQYF. The CDR3 DNA sequence: TGTGCCAGCAGCGCATCGGGACGATACTACGAGCAGTACTTC.

CDR3 sequence reads: CASSHGTNTYEQYF. The CDR3, as DNA: TGTGCCAGCAGTCACGGGACGAACACCTACGAGCAGTACTTC. The rearrangement uses TRBV25-1 and TRBJ2-7, with D perhaps assigned TRBD1 or TRBD2 (5 bases each). The germline gives CDR1 MGHDK, CDR2 SYGVNS. With 5 bases removed from V and 2 bases from J, the gap between germline ends came to 13 bases. The CDR3 is 14 amino acids.

This clone came up a few times. The V gene is TRBV7-9, the J gene TRBJ2-1; 7 bases match TRBD2. The CDR3 sequence is 16 residues long. V trimming: 5 bases; J trimming: 8 bases; junction bases outside the gene matches: 15. From germline, CDR1 is SEHNR and CDR2 FQNEAQ (reference sequence). Here the CDR3 reads CASSLPGRKGRDEQFF. CDR3 in DNA: TGTGCCAGCAGCCTCCCGGGGAGGAAGGGGAGGGATGAGCAGTTCTTC.

This clone was recorded at least ten times. This chain uses TRBV9 with TRBJ2-7; the D gene is possibly TRBD2 (6 bases). V gave up 4 bases and J gave up 1 base, with 15 bases separating them. The CDR3 has 15 amino acids. The germline V gene encodes CDR1 SGDLS and CDR2 YYNGEE. DNA of the CDR3: TGTGCCAGCAGCCCCCACGAGCGGGCGTCCTACGAGCAGTACTTC. This codes for CASSPHERASYEQYF.

CDR3 nucleotide sequence: TGTGCCAGCAGCTTATCGTCCAGGGCGGGCACTGAAGCTTTCTTT. Translating gives CASSLSSRAGTEAFF. The chain is built from TRBV7-9 and TRBJ1-1; D might be TRBD1 (5 bases). Germline lookup yields CDR1 SEHNR and CDR2 FQNEAQ (reference sequence). The CDR3 is made up of 15 amino acids. The V end lost 2 bases, the J end lost 4 bases, and 14 bases lay between the germline ends.

This chain connects TRBV12-5 to TRBJ2-3; 7 bases align to TRBD2. The CDR3 runs to 13 residues. Germline V CDR1 and CDR2: LGHNT, FRNRAP. The V segment lost 4 bases and the J segment 4 bases; nucleotides outside the gene matches: 2. The CDR3 DNA sequence: TGTGCTAGTGGTTGGGGGGGTGCAGATACGCAGTATTTT. This codes for CASGWGGADTQYF.

The chain links TRBV10-2 to TRBJ2-1; the D is unclear. Germline CDR1 WSHSY, CDR2 SAAADI. Trimming removed 3 bases from V and 6 bases from J, with 3 bases in between. The CDR3 is 11 amino acids. The chain's CDR3 is CASSEVNEQFF. The CDR3 nucleotides read TGCGCCAGCAGTGAAGTCAATGAGCAGTTCTTC.

The chain combines TRBV6-4 with TRBJ2-2, with D unresolved. The germline V and J ends were trimmed by 2 bases and 1 base, with 2 bases remaining between them. The CDR3 is 13 residues long. The germline V gene has CDR1 MRHNA and CDR2 SNTAGT. DNA for the CDR3: TGTGCCAGCAGTGACGGGAACACCGGGGAGCTGTTTTTT. Translation gives CASSDGNTGELFF.

This chain links TRBV4-1 with TRBJ2-1, with 7 nucleotides matching TRBD2. Germline V lookup: CDR1 MGHRA, CDR2 YSYEKL. The CDR3 consists of 15 residues. V was clipped by 3 bases and J by 9 bases; unmatched bases: 11. The CDR3 DNA sequence: TGCGCCAGCAGCCAGGCGTCCGGGACTATGATTGAGCAGTTCTTC. It translates to CASSQASGTMIEQFF.

This clone was seen only a few times. The genes are TRBV6-1 and TRBJ2-7; 7 nucleotides line up with TRBD1. This CDR3 has 14 amino acids. Germline CDR1 reads MNHNS; CDR2 reads SASEGT. V lost 0 bases and J lost 5; bases outside the gene matches: 4. CDR3 sequence (DNA): TGTGCCAGCAGTGAAGCTCACGGACAGGACGAGCAGTACTTC. It encodes CASSEAHGQDEQYF.

The V call is TRBV27, the J call TRBJ2-1; D possibly uses TRBD1 or TRBD2 (5 bases each). The CDR3 covers 16 residues. The germline V gene has CDR1 MNHEY and CDR2 SMNVEV (reference sequence). V was trimmed by 6 bases and J by 7 bases, leaving 22 bases between them. The CDR3 region is CASSHLRDQTLNEQFF. In DNA form, the CDR3 reads TGTGCCAGCAGCCACCTCCGGGACCAGACCCTTAATGAGCAGTTCTTC.

This clone was observed a few times. The V gene is TRBV7-8, the J gene TRBJ1-1; D is ambiguous. The V end lost 5 bases, the J end lost 1 base, and 11 bases lay between the germline ends. The CDR3 is 14 amino acids. The germline V gene has CDR1 SGHVS and CDR2 FQNEAQ. The CDR3 is CASSLRIENTEAFF. As DNA, the CDR3 is TGTGCCAGCAGCCTCCGAATTGAGAACACTGAAGCTTTCTTT. Looking up the rest from reference TRBV7-8 and TRBJ1-1 gives the full variable domain: GAGVSQSPRYKVAKRGQDVALRCDPISGHVSLFWYQQALGQGPEFLTYFQNEAQLDKSGLPSDRFFAERPEGSVSTLKIQRTQQEDSAVYLCASSLRIENTEAFFGQGTRLTVV.

This clone was seen just once. The chain is built from TRBV5-1 and TRBJ1-5; D is uncertain. Trimming left V 0 bases short and J 0 bases short, with 7 bases between. Germline V gene sequence: CDR1 SGHRS, CDR2 YFSETQ. There are 15 residues in the CDR3. The CDR3 region has the DNA TGCGCCAGCAGCTTGGACAATATTAGCAATCAGCCCCAGCATTTT. It yields the protein CASSLDNISNQPQHF.